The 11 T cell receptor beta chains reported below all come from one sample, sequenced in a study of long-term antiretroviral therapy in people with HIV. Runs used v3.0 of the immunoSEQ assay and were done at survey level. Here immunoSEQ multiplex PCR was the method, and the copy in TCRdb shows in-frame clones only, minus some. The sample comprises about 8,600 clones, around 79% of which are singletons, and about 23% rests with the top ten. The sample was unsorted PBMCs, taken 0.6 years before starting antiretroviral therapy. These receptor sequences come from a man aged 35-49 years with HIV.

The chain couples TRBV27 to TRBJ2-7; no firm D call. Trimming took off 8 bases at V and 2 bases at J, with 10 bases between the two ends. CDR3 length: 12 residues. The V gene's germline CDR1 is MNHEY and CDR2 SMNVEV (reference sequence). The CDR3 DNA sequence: TGTGCCAGCGGTGTCTTTACCTACGAGCAGTACTTC. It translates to CASGVFTYEQYF.

CDR3 loop: CASSPTNTGELFF. As DNA, the CDR3 is TGTGCCAGCAGCCCTACTAACACCGGGGAGCTGTTTTTT. The chain combines TRBV2 with TRBJ2-2; D remains ambiguous. The V gene's germline CDR1 is SNHLY and CDR2 FYNNEI. This CDR3 contains 13 residues. Trimming removed 6 bases at V and 2 bases at J, with 7 bases between.

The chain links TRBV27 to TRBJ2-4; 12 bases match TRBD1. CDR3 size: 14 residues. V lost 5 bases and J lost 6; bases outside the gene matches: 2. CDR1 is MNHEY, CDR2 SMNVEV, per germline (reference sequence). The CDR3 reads CASSAGQGANIQYF. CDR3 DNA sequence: TGTGCCAGCAGTGCGGGACAGGGGGCAAACATTCAGTACTTC.

CDR3 DNA: TGTGCCTGGATCCAGATCGGGGACGGCTACACCTTC. Its translation is CAWIQIGDGYTF. The V and J genes are TRBV30 and TRBJ1-2; maybe TRBD1 (5 bases). With 4 bases removed from V and 8 bases from J, the gap between germline ends came to 14 bases. Germline V gives CDR1 GTSNPN, CDR2 SVGIG (reference sequence). The CDR3 contains 12 residues.

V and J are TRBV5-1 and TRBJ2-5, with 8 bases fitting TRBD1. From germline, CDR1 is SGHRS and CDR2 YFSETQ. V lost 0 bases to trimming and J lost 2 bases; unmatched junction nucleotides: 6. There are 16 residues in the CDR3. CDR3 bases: TGCGCCAGCAGCTTGGGACCCGGGACAGGTCAAGAGACCCAGTACTTC. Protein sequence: CASSLGPGTGQETQYF.

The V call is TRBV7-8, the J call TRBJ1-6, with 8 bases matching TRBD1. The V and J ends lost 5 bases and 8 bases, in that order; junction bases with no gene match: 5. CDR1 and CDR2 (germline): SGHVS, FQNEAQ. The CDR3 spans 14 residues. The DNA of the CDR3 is TGTGCCAGCAGCCTTGGACAGGGACATTCACCCCTCCACTTT. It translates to CASSLGQGHSPLHF.

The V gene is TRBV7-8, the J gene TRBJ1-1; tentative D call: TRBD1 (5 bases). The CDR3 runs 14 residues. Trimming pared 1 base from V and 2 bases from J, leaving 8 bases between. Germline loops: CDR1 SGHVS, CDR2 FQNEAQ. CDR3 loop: CASSLGGRNTEAFF. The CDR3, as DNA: TGTGCCAGCAGCTTAGGGGGACGAAACACTGAAGCTTTCTTT. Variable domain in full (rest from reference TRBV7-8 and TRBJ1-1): GAGVSQSPRYKVAKRGQDVALRCDPISGHVSLFWYQQALGQGPEFLTYFQNEAQLDKSGLPSDRFFAERPEGSVSTLKIQRTQQEDSAVYLCASSLGGRNTEAFFGQGTRLTVV.

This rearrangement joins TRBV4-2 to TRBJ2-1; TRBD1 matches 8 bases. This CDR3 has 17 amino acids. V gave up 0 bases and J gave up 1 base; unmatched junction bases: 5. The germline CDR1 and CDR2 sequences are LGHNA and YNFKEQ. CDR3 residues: CASSQDMQGASYNEQFF. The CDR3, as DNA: TGTGCCAGCAGCCAAGATATGCAGGGGGCGTCCTACAATGAGCAGTTCTTC.

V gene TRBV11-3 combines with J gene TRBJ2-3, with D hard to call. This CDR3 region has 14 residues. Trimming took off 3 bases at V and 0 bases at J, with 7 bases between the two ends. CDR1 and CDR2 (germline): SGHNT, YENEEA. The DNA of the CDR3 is TGTGCCAGCAGCTTCCTATCGAGCACAGATACGCAGTATTTT. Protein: CASSFLSSTDTQYF.

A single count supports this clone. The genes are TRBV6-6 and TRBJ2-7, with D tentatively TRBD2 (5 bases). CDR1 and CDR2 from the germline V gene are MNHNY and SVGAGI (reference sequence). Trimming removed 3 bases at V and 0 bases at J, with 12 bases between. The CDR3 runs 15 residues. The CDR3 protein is CASSYSRLSSYEQYF. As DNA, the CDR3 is TGTGCCAGCAGTTATTCCCGACTATCCTCCTACGAGCAGTACTTC.

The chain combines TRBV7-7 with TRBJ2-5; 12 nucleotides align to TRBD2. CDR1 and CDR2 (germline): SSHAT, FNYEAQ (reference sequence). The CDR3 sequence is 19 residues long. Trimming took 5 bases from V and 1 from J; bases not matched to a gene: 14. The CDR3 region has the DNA TGTGCCAGCAGCCCATATTGGGGGCTAGCGGGGGGGCTCCAAGAGACCCAGTACTTC. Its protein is CASSPYWGLAGGLQETQYF.